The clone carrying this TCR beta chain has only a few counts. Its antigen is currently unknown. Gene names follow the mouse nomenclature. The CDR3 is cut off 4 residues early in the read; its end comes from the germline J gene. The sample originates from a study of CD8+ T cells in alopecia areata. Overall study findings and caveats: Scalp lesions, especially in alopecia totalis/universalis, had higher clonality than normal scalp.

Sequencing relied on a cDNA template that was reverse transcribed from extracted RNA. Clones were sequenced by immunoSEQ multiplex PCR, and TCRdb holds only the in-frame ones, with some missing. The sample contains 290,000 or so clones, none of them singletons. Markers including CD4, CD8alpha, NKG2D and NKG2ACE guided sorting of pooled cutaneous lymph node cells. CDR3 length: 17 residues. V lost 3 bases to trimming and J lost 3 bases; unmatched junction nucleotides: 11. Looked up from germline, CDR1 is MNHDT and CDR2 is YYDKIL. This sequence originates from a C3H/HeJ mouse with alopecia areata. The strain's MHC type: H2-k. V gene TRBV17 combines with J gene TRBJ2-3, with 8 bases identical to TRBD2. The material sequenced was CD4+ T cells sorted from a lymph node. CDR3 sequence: CASSRLAGGMGAETLYF. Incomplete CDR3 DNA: TGTGCTAGCAGTAGGCTGGCTGGGGGGATGGGAGCAGAA.